One sample yielded the 28 T cell receptor beta chains listed below, sequenced in a study of Ad26.COV2.S vaccination and SARS-CoV-2 variants. As for treatment: around 19 received Ad26.COV2.S at low or high dose, single or two shots; a few received placebo; per-sample allocation not given. Material that was analyzed had been drawn on day 63 after the first vaccine or placebo injection. Sequencing was performed with immunoSEQ multiplex PCR; in TCRdb, only in-frame clones are kept and a portion is missing. The data show some 640,000 clones, around 92% seen once. This specimen was peripheral blood, taken in a trial of Ad26.COV2.S vaccine versus placebo. These receptors came from a person between 18 and 65 years old who received the Ad26.COV2.S COVID-19 vaccine or a placebo.

The chain links TRBV3-1 (or the pseudogene TRBV3-2) to TRBJ2-5; D is unresolved. The CDR3 is made up of 14 amino acids. The V gene's germline CDR1 is LGHDT and CDR2 YNNKEL (reference sequence). The V gene lost 4 bases and the J gene lost 2 bases, with 11 bases spanning the gap. In DNA form, the CDR3 reads TGTGCCAGCAGCCGATCCCTCGCTCAAGAGACCCAGTACTTC. Residues: CASSRSLAQETQYF.

The rearrangement links TRBV5-1 to TRBJ2-2, with D unclear. V lost 6 bases and J lost 7, with 19 bases in between. This CDR3 has 15 amino acids. Per germline, CDR1 SGHRS and CDR2 YFSETQ. CDR3 bases: TGCGCCAGCACCGTGGACGAACCCAAGATCGGGGAGCTGTTTTTT. Its translation is CASTVDEPKIGELFF.

The chain couples TRBV2 to TRBJ1-1, with TRBD1 as a possible D gene (5 bases). The CDR3 runs to 14 residues. Germline CDR1 SNHLY, CDR2 FYNNEI. Trimming took off 3 bases at V and 5 bases at J, with 13 bases between the two ends. This CDR3 is CASSDLGPGTEAFF. The DNA for the CDR3 is TGTGCCAGCAGTGACTTGGGGCCCGGTACTGAAGCTTTCTTT.

This sequence joins TRBV4-2 and TRBJ2-6; 12 bases are a match to TRBD2. The CDR3 consists of 22 residues. Germline V CDR1 and CDR2: LGHNA, YNFKEQ. V shed 4 bases and J 2 bases; nucleotides not matched to a gene: 18. The CDR3 is CASSPPRASGRGFIPGANVLTF. CDR3 in DNA: TGTGCCAGCAGCCCCCCGAGGGCTAGCGGGAGGGGCTTTATTCCTGGGGCCAACGTCCTGACTTTC.

The genes are TRBV5-1 and TRBJ1-4, with D perhaps matching TRBD1 (5 bases). Germline V gene data show CDR1 as SGHRS and CDR2 as YFSETQ. The CDR3 consists of 15 residues. Trimming pared 1 base from V and 3 bases from J, leaving 10 bases between. DNA for the CDR3: TGCGCCAGCAGCTTGATGGGGACGGCTAATGAAAAACTGTTTTTT. This encodes CASSLMGTANEKLFF.

The genes are TRBV6-1 and TRBJ1-1; TRBD1 is a possible D gene (6 bases). The germline V gene has CDR1 MNHNS and CDR2 SASEGT. The length of the CDR3 is 14 residues. V was shortened by 0 bases and J by 9 bases, with 14 bases between the two germline ends. The CDR3 coding sequence is TGTGCCAGCAGTGAAGCCTATACGGGGGCCCAAGCTTTCTTT. Amino acids: CASSEAYTGAQAFF.

The rearrangement uses TRBV5-5 and TRBJ1-1; TRBD1 is a possible D gene (5 bases). The germline CDR1 and CDR2 sequences are SGHKS and YYEKEE (reference sequence). V was cut by 2 bases and J by 0 bases, with 11 bases left in between. The CDR3 has 15 residues. This chain's CDR3 is CASSLKGVMNTEAFF. In nucleotides, the CDR3 is TGTGCCAGCAGCTTAAAAGGGGTTATGAACACTGAAGCTTTCTTT.

The chain recombines TRBV11-2 with TRBJ2-3; D unresolved. Germline CDR1 and CDR2: SGHAT and FQNNGV. The CDR3 spans 14 residues. V lost 2 bases and J lost 2, with 8 bases in between. This CDR3 reads CASSLIGYTDTQYF. DNA of the CDR3: TGTGCCAGCAGCTTAATCGGGTACACAGATACGCAGTATTTT.

This clone came up once. The chain carries TRBV30 and TRBJ2-3; D not certain. CDR1 GTSNPN and CDR2 SVGIG come from the germline V gene (reference sequence). This CDR3 comprises 12 residues. Trimming pared 4 bases from V and 3 bases from J, leaving 8 bases between. CDR3 sequence (DNA): TGTGCCTGGAACCGGTTTACAGATACGCAGTATTTT. Residues: CAWNRFTDTQYF.

The rearrangement joins TRBV27 to TRBJ2-1, with 8 nucleotides matching TRBD2. The germline V gene encodes CDR1 MNHEY and CDR2 SMNVEV (reference sequence). The V segment lost 2 bases and the J segment 4 bases; nucleotides outside the gene matches: 4. The CDR3 totals 15 residues. The CDR3 region is CASSLELAVYNEQFF. Written as DNA, the CDR3 is TGTGCCAGCAGTTTAGAACTAGCGGTGTACAATGAGCAGTTCTTC.

J is TRBJ2-7 and V is TRBV5-8; 10 bases align to TRBD2. Germline values: CDR1 SGHTS, CDR2 YDEGEE. This CDR3 has 17 amino acids. The V gene end was trimmed by 3 bases and the J gene end by 2 bases; junction bases not matched to a gene: 11. This CDR3 is CASSWGTSATAPYEQYF. The CDR3 DNA is TGTGCCAGCAGCTGGGGGACTAGCGCTACGGCCCCCTACGAGCAGTACTTC.

The chain has TRBV5-4 and TRBJ2-1; TRBD2 agrees at 11 bases. CDR1 is SGHNT, CDR2 YYREEE, per germline (reference sequence). After removal of 0 bases from V and 4 bases from J, the junction contained 3 bases not matched to a gene. This CDR3 is 16 amino acids long. CDR3 DNA sequence: TGTGCCAGCAGCTTGGGGGGACTAGCGGTATACAATGAGCAGTTCTTC. Encoded protein: CASSLGGLAVYNEQFF.

The V call is TRBV5-6, the J call TRBJ1-5; a weak D match, TRBD1 (5 bases). CDR1 and CDR2 from the germline V gene are SGHDT and YYEEEE. The CDR3 is 18 residues long. The V end was cut by 2 bases, the J end by 1 base, with 19 bases between. The CDR3 sequence is CASSFWYGDGRSNQPQHF. DNA of the CDR3: TGTGCCAGCAGCTTTTGGTACGGGGACGGTAGGAGCAATCAGCCCCAGCATTTT. Full variable domain (remainder filled in from reference TRBV5-6 and TRBJ1-5): DAGVTQSPTHLIKTRGQQVTLRCSPKSGHDTVSWYQQALGQGPQFIFQYYEEEERQRGNFPDRFSGHQFPNYSSELNVNALLLGDSALYLCASSFWYGDGRSNQPQHFGDGTRLSIL.

About this clone itself: This sample includes further DNA sequences coding for the same CDR3. The chain links TRBV6-5 to TRBJ2-7; 12 nucleotides line up with TRBD2. Trimming took 0 bases from V and 4 from J; bases not matched to a gene: 4. Germline loops: CDR1 MNHEY, CDR2 SVGAGI. The CDR3 covers 16 residues. CDR3 in amino acids: CASSYSLAGGSYEQYF. The DNA of the CDR3 is TGTGCCAGCAGTTACTCCCTAGCGGGAGGGTCGTACGAGCAGTACTTC.

The chain recombines TRBV3-1 (or the pseudogene TRBV3-2) with TRBJ1-4, with 10 bases aligning to TRBD1. Trimming removed 6 bases from V and 4 bases from J; junction bases left unmatched: 2. CDR1 and CDR2 from the germline V gene are LGHDT and YNNKEL (reference sequence). The CDR3 has 14 residues. CDR3 loop: CASRRDRGNEKLFF. CDR3 DNA sequence: TGTGCCAGCAGACGGGACAGGGGTAATGAAAAACTGTTTTTT.

The chain has TRBV6-5 and TRBJ2-7; D uncertain. With 2 bases removed from V and 3 bases from J, the gap between germline ends came to 2 bases. From germline, CDR1 is MNHEY and CDR2 SVGAGI. The CDR3 has 11 residues. CDR3 in DNA: TGTGCCAGCAGTTACAACTACGAGCAGTACTTC. Amino acid sequence: CASSYNYEQYF.

The rearrangement links TRBV5-1 to TRBJ2-1; TRBD1 matches 10 bases. The CDR3 runs 15 residues. V lost 0 bases, J lost 6 bases, and 3 bases stayed unmatched. Germline V gene data show CDR1 as SGHRS and CDR2 as YFSETQ. CDR3 in amino acids: CASSLGDRGGNEQFF. As DNA, the CDR3 is TGCGCCAGCAGCTTGGGGGACAGGGGTGGCAATGAGCAGTTCTTC. Variable domain in full (rest from reference TRBV5-1 and TRBJ2-1): KAGVTQTPRYLIKTRGQQVTLSCSPISGHRSVSWYQQTPGQGLQFLFEYFSETQRNKGNFPGRFSGRQFSNSRSEMNVSTLELGDSALYLCASSLGDRGGNEQFFGPGTRLTVL.

V gene TRBV30 combines with J gene TRBJ2-3, with D possibly being TRBD1 (6 bases). V lost 4 bases to trimming and J lost 6 bases, with 8 bases between them. CDR1 and CDR2 from the germline V gene are GTSNPN and SVGIG (reference sequence). The CDR3 totals 11 residues. CDR3 sequence (DNA): TGTGCCTGGAACCAGGGGGATACGCAGTATTTT. It encodes CAWNQGDTQYF.

Comments on this clone: This sample also contains other DNA sequences that code for the same CDR3. The chain couples TRBV12-3 or TRBV12-4 to TRBJ2-7; D remains unclear. This CDR3 is 11 amino acids long. V was pared by 3 bases and J by 4 bases, with 4 bases between. The CDR3 is CASSFSYEQYF. The CDR3 DNA reads as TGTGCCAGCAGTTTCTCTTACGAGCAGTACTTC.

The V gene is TRBV3-1 (or the pseudogene TRBV3-2), the J gene TRBJ2-7; D is ambiguous. This CDR3 is built from 14 residues. The V end was cut by 10 bases, the J end by 0 bases, with 16 bases between. Germline-derived CDR1 and CDR2 are LGHDT and YNNKEL (reference sequence). CDR3 nucleotides: TGTGCCACTGGCGGCAGCGCTAGCTCCTACGAGCAGTACTTC. Translation: CATGGSASSYEQYF.

V gene TRBV5-6 combines with J gene TRBJ1-6, with D possibly TRBD1 on 5 matching bases. V was shortened by 4 bases and J by 0 bases, with 17 bases between the two germline ends. The CDR3 contains 18 residues. Germline V gene lookup returns CDR1 SGHDT and CDR2 YYEEEE. CDR3: CASSHPGPINSYNSPLHF. As DNA, the CDR3 is TGTGCCAGCAGCCACCCAGGGCCCATCAACTCCTATAATTCACCCCTCCACTTT.

This sequence joins TRBV5-6 and TRBJ2-2, with D possibly being TRBD2 (6 bases). CDR1 is SGHDT and CDR2 is YYEEEE in the germline V gene. Trimming took off 4 bases at V and 0 bases at J, with 13 bases between the two ends. The CDR3 sequence is 16 residues long. CDR3: CASSQWGVSNTGELFF. The CDR3 DNA follows: TGTGCCAGCAGCCAGTGGGGGGTCTCGAACACCGGGGAGCTGTTTTTT. The variable domain in full, completed from reference TRBV5-6 and TRBJ2-2, reads DAGVTQSPTHLIKTRGQQVTLRCSPKSGHDTVSWYQQALGQGPQFIFQYYEEEERQRGNFPDRFSGHQFPNYSSELNVNALLLGDSALYLCASSQWGVSNTGELFFGEGSRLTVL.

V gene TRBV18 combines with J gene TRBJ2-1; 8 nucleotides line up with TRBD2. The germline gives CDR1 KGHSH, CDR2 LQKENI. The V and J ends lost 6 bases and 7 bases, in that order; junction bases with no gene match: 11. The CDR3 totals 15 residues. The CDR3 nucleotides read TGTGCCAGCTCCTCCCTCGGGGGGGAGTCAAATGAGCAGTTCTTC. Protein sequence: CASSSLGGESNEQFF.

The chain combines TRBV4-2 with TRBJ2-2; 8 bases agree with TRBD2. The length of the CDR3 is 15 residues. V dropped 1 base and J dropped 7; count of bases not matched to a gene: 5. Per germline, CDR1 LGHNA and CDR2 YNFKEQ. CDR3 in DNA: TGTGCCAGCAGCCAAGCCCGACTAGCGTTCGGGGAGCTGTTTTTT. This gives the protein CASSQARLAFGELFF.

The chain uses TRBV7-2 and TRBJ1-5, with 9 bases fitting TRBD1. The J segment lost 0 bases and the V segment lost 5 bases, leaving 8 bases of the junction unmatched. CDR1 is SGHTA, CDR2 FQGNSA, per germline. The CDR3 has 17 amino acids. The CDR3 loop is CASSRTGAPYSNQPQHF. The CDR3 bases are TGTGCCAGCAGCCGGACAGGGGCACCCTATAGCAATCAGCCCCAGCATTTT. The full variable domain, with the rest looked up from reference TRBV7-2 and TRBJ1-5, is GAGVSQSPSNKVTEKGKDVELRCDPISGHTALYWYRQSLGQGLEFLIYFQGNSAPDKSGLPSDRFSAERTGGSVSTLTIQRTQQEDSAVYLCASSRTGAPYSNQPQHFGDGTRLSIL.

The J gene is TRBJ2-3, the V gene TRBV24-1; the D gene could be TRBD1 or TRBD2 (5 bases each). Germline V gene data show CDR1 as KGHDR and CDR2 as SFDVKD. The CDR3 runs to 15 residues. The V gene lost 8 bases and the J gene lost 1 base, with 15 bases spanning the gap. The CDR3 sequence is CATTPGDGGTDTQYF. In DNA form, the CDR3 reads TGTGCCACCACTCCCGGGGACGGAGGCACAGATACGCAGTATTTT.

This chain links TRBV12-3 or TRBV12-4 with TRBJ2-1; no definite D call. The ends were cut back, 5 bases at V and 9 bases at J, with 11 bases in the middle. This CDR3 comprises 12 residues. The CDR3 loop is CASSPQLIEQFF. CDR3 nucleotide sequence: TGTGCCAGCAGTCCCCAACTCATTGAGCAGTTCTTC.

On this clone itself: One base away lies a much larger clone, so this may be a sequencing read error. V is TRBV11-2 and J is TRBJ1-1; 7 bases align to TRBD1. The germline V gene has CDR1 SGHAT and CDR2 FQNNGV. There are 13 residues in the CDR3. The V and J ends lost 5 bases and 1 base, in that order; junction bases with no gene match: 1. DNA of the CDR3: TGTGCCAGCAGCCGGACAGGGAACACTGAAGCTTTCTTT. This encodes CASSRTGNTEAFF.